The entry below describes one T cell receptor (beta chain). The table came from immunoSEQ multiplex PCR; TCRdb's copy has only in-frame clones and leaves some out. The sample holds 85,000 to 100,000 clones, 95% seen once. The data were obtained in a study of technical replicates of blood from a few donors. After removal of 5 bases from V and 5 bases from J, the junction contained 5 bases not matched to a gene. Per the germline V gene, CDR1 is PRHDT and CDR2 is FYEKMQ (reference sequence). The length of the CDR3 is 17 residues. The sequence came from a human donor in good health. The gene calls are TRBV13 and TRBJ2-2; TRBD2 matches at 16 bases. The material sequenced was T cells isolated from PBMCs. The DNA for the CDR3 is TGTGCCAGCAGCACGGGACTAGCGGGAGGGAGGACCGGGGAGCTGTTTTTT. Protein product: CASSTGLAGGRTGELFF.